This T cell receptor (beta chain) was recovered during a study of blood T cell dynamics during melanoma immunotherapy. General observations from the study: Whether repertoire-driving clones were melanoma-specific could not be determined.

TCRdb's copy holds only in-frame clones and misses some; the assay was immunoSEQ multiplex PCR. This sample has roughly 11,000 clones; around 78% occur once, and the top ten carry about 18%. Of note for this clone: Its antigen remains unidentified.

Germline values: CDR1 SGHAT, CDR2 FQNNGV. V trimming: 5 bases; J trimming: 7 bases; junction bases outside the gene matches: 13. The CDR3 spans 16 residues. Time point denoted: pre-treatment baseline. Patients had no prior systemic cancer treatment, immunosuppressants or other active cancers. The sequencing used blood, collected from a patient treated with checkpoint blockade. This rearrangement joins TRBV11-2 to TRBJ2-1; 8 bases map to TRBD2. The receptor's source is a human donor with melanoma. CDR3: CASSPLGLGKWNEQFF. The DNA of the CDR3 is TGTGCCAGCAGCCCCCTGGGACTAGGAAAATGGAATGAGCAGTTCTTC.